The rows below give T cell receptor beta chains drawn from one sample of a study of identical twins. TCRdb reprocessed the 5' RACE reads via MiXCR and lists one record per CDR3 protein. The sample has approximately 500,000 distinct CDR3 sequences, roughly 26% seen once; the top ten hold about 2.7%. These data are also associated with another study on T cells expressing NK-cell markers.

The sequenced material came from CD4+ T cells sorted from blood. Source of these receptors: a woman between 18 and 29 years old in good health. Both conserved end residues are part of each CDR3. The D gene is left open where the match is weak. Clone size, where shown, is once, few, many, or a class for clones that have expanded.

>TRBV3-1|TRBD2|TRBJ2-2|few
TGTGCCAGCAGCCTCCGCGGGGGGGCGGACGGGGAGCTGTTTTTT
CASSLRGGADGELFF
>TRBV29-1|-|TRBJ2-5|-
TGCAGCGTTTCTTATCAAGGGGAGACCCAGTACTTC
CSVSYQGETQYF
>TRBV28|-|TRBJ2-5|-
TGTGCCAGCAGTTTGGGACCTCTGACCATAGAGACCCAGTACTTC
CASSLGPLTIETQYF
>TRBV6-2/TRBV6-3|TRBD2|TRBJ2-7|few
TGTGCCAGCAGTTACAGTGCCTCTAGCGGGGGCCTTAGTAAGGAGTACTTC
CASSYSASSGGLSKEYF
>TRBV19|TRBD2|TRBJ2-2|-
TGTGCCAGTAGTATGTCGGGGGGGCGCACCGGGGAGCTGTTTTTT
CASSMSGGRTGELFF
>TRBV12-5|TRBD2|TRBJ2-7|few
TGTGCTAGTGGTTTGGGGCTAGCGGGATCTGACGAGCAGTACTTC
CASGLGLAGSDEQYF
>TRBV13|-|TRBJ2-5|-
TGTGCCAGCAGCACAACCGGGACTGTCATACAAGAGACCCAGTACTTC
CASSTTGTVIQETQYF
>TRBV24-1|TRBD2|TRBJ2-1|few
TGTGCCACCAGTGATTCGAGCGGGAAGGAATCTGAGCAGTTCTTC
CATSDSSGKESEQFF
>TRBV10-2|-|TRBJ1-2|few
TGCGCCAGCAGTGAGGGAAGGGTCGTGGAGTATGGCTACACCTTC
CASSEGRVVEYGYTF
>TRBV29-1|-|TRBJ1-5|-
TGCAGCGTAGCGCAGGGGCCTAAGCAGCCCCAGCATTTT
CSVAQGPKQPQHF
>TRBV11-2|TRBD1|TRBJ1-2|few
TGTGCCAGCAGCCCCTATGGGCGGCAGGGGGCGAGAAGTAACGACTATGGCTACACCTTC
CASSPYGRQGARSNDYGYTF